A single sample gave rise to the 4 T cell receptor beta chains below, sequenced in a study of siplizumab effects on memory and regulatory T cells. The table came from immunoSEQ multiplex PCR; TCRdb's copy has only in-frame clones and leaves some out. The repertoire holds 50,000 or so clones, with 95% to 98% as singletons. The specimen was naive CD4+ T cells sorted from blood. The receptors stem from a human donor in good health.

This chain uses TRBV11-2 with TRBJ1-6; 7 bases fit TRBD1. The trim removed 8 bases at V and 4 bases at J, leaving 11 bases unmatched. Germline V gene data show CDR1 as SGHAT and CDR2 as FQNNGV. The CDR3 has 16 residues. CDR3 region: CASSLRPGQYNSPLHF. The CDR3 DNA reads as TGTGCCAGCTCACTGAGACCGGGACAGTATAATTCACCCCTCCACTTT.

The gene calls are TRBV7-9 and TRBJ2-3; 7 bases map to TRBD1. The V gene's germline CDR1 is SEHNR and CDR2 FQNEAQ (reference sequence). This CDR3 has 14 amino acids. Trimming cost V 4 bases and J 2 bases; bases outside gene matches: 3. CDR3 sequence: CASSWDRNTDTQYF. The CDR3 DNA is TGTGCCAGCAGCTGGGACAGAAACACAGATACGCAGTATTTT.

The chain employs TRBV30 and TRBJ1-6; D remains ambiguous. CDR3 size: 15 residues. The germline V and J ends were trimmed by 5 bases and 10 bases, with 21 bases remaining between them. CDR1 and CDR2 from the germline V gene are GTSNPN and SVGIG (reference sequence). CDR3 sequence (DNA): TGTGCCTGGGATCCCGGGCCCCAGAGGAACTCACCCCTCCACTTT. Its translation is CAWDPGPQRNSPLHF.

Notes on this clone: Compared with germline, one end of the junction differs, possibly owing to a read error. The V and J genes are TRBV5-1 and TRBJ2-3; tentatively, D is TRBD2 (5 bases). Germline values: CDR1 SGHRS, CDR2 YFSETQ. CDR3 length: 16 amino acids. CDR3 DNA sequence: TGCGCCAGCAGCTTAGGGCCGCCGGGGAGCAGAGATACGCAGTATTTT. It codes for CASSLGPPGSRDTQYF.